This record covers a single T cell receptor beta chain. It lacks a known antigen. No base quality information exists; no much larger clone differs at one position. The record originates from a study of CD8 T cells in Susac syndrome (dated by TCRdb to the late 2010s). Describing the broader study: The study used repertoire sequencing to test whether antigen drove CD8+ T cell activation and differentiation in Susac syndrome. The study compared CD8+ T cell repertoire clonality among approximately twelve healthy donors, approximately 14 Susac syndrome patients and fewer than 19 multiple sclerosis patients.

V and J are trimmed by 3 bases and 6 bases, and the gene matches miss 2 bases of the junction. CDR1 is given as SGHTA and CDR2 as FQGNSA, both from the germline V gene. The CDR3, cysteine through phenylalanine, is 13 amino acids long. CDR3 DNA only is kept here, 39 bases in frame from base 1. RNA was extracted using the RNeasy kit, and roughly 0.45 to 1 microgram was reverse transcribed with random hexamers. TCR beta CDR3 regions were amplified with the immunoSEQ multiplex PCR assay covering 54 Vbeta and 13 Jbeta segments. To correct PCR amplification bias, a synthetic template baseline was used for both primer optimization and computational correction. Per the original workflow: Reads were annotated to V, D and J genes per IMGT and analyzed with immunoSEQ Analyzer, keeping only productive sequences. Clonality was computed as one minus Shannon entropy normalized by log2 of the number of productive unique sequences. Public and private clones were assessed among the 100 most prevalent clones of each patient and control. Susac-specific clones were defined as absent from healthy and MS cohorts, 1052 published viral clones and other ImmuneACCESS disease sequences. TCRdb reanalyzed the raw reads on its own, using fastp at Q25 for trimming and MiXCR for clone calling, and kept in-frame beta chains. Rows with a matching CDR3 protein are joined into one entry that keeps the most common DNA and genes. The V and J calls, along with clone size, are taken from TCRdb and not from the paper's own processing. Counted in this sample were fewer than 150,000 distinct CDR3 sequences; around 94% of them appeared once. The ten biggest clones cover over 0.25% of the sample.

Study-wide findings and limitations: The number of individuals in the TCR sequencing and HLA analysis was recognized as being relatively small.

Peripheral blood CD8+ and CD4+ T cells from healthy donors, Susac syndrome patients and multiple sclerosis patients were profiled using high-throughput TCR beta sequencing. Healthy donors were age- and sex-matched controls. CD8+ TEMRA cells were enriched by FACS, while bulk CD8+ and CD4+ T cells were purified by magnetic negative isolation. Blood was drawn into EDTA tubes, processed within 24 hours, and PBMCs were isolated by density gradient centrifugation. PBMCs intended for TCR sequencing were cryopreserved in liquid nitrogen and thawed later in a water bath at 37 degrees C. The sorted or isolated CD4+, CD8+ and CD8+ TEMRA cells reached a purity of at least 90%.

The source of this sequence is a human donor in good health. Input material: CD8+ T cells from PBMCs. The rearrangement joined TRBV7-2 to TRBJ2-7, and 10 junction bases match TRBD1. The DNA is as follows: TGTGCCAGCAGCTTCCGGGACAGGGGCGAGCAGTACTTC. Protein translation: CASSFRDRGEQYF.